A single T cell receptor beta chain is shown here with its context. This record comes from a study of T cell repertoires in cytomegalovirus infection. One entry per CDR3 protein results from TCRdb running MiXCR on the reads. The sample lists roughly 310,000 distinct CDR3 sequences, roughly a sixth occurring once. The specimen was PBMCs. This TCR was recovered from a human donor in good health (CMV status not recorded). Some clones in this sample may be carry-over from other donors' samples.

This CDR3 is CASSQDLLLAGKKETQYF. Written as DNA, the CDR3 is TGTGCCAGCAGCCAAGATCTTTTGCTAGCGGGGAAGAAAGAGACCCAGTACTTC. The rearrangement joins TRBV3-1 to TRBJ2-5; TRBD2 agrees at 9 bases. V lost 0 bases to trimming and J lost 3 bases; unmatched junction nucleotides: 11. From germline, CDR1 is LGHDT and CDR2 YNNKEL (reference sequence). The CDR3 spans 18 residues.